This TCR beta chain was found in a study of T cell changes during pregnancy in multiple sclerosis. The germline gives CDR1 DFQATT, CDR2 SNEGSKA (reference sequence). The CDR3 runs 11 residues. V lost 5 bases, J lost 6 bases, and 8 bases lay in between. TCRdb keeps only in-frame clones here, not all; method: immunoSEQ multiplex PCR. Here the sample spans about 52,000 clones, about 92% being singletons. The sequence was collected from a female donor with multiple sclerosis, enrolled in a pregnancy study. The sequenced sample was CD4+ T cells from peripheral blood mononuclear cells, obtained before pregnancy. The chain combines TRBV20-1 with TRBJ2-1; the D is unclear. CDR3 loop: CSALLVNEQFF. Here the CDR3 DNA reads TGCAGTGCTTTACTGGTCAATGAGCAGTTCTTC.